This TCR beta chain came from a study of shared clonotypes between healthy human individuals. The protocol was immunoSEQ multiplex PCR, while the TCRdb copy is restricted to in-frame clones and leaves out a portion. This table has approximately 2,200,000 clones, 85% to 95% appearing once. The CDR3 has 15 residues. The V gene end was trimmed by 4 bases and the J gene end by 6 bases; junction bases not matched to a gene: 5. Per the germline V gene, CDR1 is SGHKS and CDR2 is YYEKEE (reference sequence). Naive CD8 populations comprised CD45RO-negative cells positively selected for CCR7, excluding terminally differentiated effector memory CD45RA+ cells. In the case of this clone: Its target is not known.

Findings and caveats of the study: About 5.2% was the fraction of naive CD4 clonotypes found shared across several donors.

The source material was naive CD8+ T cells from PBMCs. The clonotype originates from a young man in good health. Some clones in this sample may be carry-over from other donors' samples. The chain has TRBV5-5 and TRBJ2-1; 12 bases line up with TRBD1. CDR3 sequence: CASSRGQGAVNEQFF. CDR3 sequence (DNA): TGTGCCAGCAGCAGGGGACAGGGGGCGGTCAATGAGCAGTTCTTC.